There are a few counts of the clone carrying this T cell receptor (beta chain). The sample comes from a study of shared clonotypes between healthy human individuals. Study as a whole: The cohort comprised a couple of women and a few men. Their ages spanned 18 to 49 years.

The V gene's germline CDR1 is GTSNPN and CDR2 SVGIG (reference sequence). Trimming took 7 bases from V and 1 from J; bases not matched to a gene: 6. CDR3 length: 14 amino acids. Repertoires were generated with immunoSEQ multiplex PCR, while TCRdb's copy carries only in-frame clones and drops some. This table holds over 850,000 clones, roughly 74% found once. Donors comprised healthy HIV-negative adults lacking recent acute infections or vaccinations. Partitioning of CD4+ cells yielded a CD45RA+ naive subset and a CD45RA-negative memory subset. V is TRBV30 and J is TRBJ2-1, with 8 bases that match TRBD2. The sequence came from a man between 18 and 29 years old in good health. Some clones in this sample may be carry-over from other donors' samples. Specimen: memory CD4+ T cells from PBMCs. The subset denotes: CD45RA-negative fraction. The CDR3 DNA is TGTGCCTCCGCCGGGACTAGGTCCTACAATGAGCAGTTCTTC. Protein: CASAGTRSYNEQFF.